These T cell receptor beta chains were read from a single sample in a study of T cell responses to AZD1222 COVID-19 vaccine. Data came from immunoSEQ multiplex PCR; TCRdb stores just in-frame clones and leaves some out. The sample carries about 180,000 clones, 70% to 90% recorded once. Material: peripheral blood, obtained on day 0 of AZD1222 vaccination. All receptors derive from an adult in good health. Both conserved end residues are part of each CDR3. A D gene is named only where the DNA matches it firmly. Size is stated for part of the rows, as once, few or many counts, or as a class when the clone is expanded.

j_call	d_call	clone_size	v_call	cdr3_nt	cdr3_aa
TRBJ1-4	NA	once	TRBV9	TGTGCCAGCAGCGCGGACCCGGTTGGGCGAACAACTAATGAAAAACTGTTTTTT	CASSADPVGRTTNEKLFF
TRBJ1-6	TRBD1	NA	TRBV7-8	TGTGCCAGCAGCTGGGCAGGGGGTTATTCACCCCTCCACTTT	CASSWAGGYSPLHF
TRBJ1-6	NA	once	TRBV4-2	TGTGCCAGCAGCCAAGAGGCGGGTAATTCACCCCTCCACTTT	CASSQEAGNSPLHF
TRBJ1-1	NA	once	TRBV5-1	TGCGCCAGCGCCCCCGGTCCCGGCATGAACACTGAAGCTTTCTTT	CASAPGPGMNTEAFF
TRBJ2-1	NA	NA	TRBV2	TGTGCCAGCAGTGATATGGGGGGTAGAAATGAGCAGTTCTTC	CASSDMGGRNEQFF
TRBJ2-5	NA	NA	TRBV5-5	TGTGCCAGCCTGACAGAACTACCAAAGACCCAGTACTTC	CASLTELPKTQYF
TRBJ2-1	TRBD2	NA	TRBV27	TGTGCCAGCAGTTTAGGTTTCGCTAGCGGGGGGCCTTACAATGAGCAGTTCTTC	CASSLGFASGGPYNEQFF
TRBJ2-1	TRBD1	NA	TRBV24-1	TGTGCCACCAGTGAGACAGGGACATCTTACAATGAGCAGTTCTTC	CATSETGTSYNEQFF
TRBJ1-1	NA	NA	TRBV7-2	TGTGCCAGCAGCGCTCTCGGCACTGAAGCTTTCTTT	CASSALGTEAFF
TRBJ2-7	TRBD2	few	TRBV5-8	TGTGCCAGCAGCCGTGGACTAGCGGGTGTCTACGAGCAGTACTTC	CASSRGLAGVYEQYF
TRBJ2-2	TRBD2	NA	TRBV10-3	TGTGCCATCAGTGAAAGGGAGGGTCAGGAGCTGTTTTTT	CAISEREGQELFF
TRBJ1-6	NA	once	TRBV15	TGTGCCACCGCCCAGGGTAATAATTCACCCCTCCACTTT	CATAQGNNSPLHF
TRBJ1-6	NA	NA	TRBV27	TGTGCCAGCAGGGGACAAGTGGGGAGCTCCTATAATTCACCCCTCCACTTT	CASRGQVGSSYNSPLHF
TRBJ1-5	TRBD1	NA	TRBV6-5	TGTGCCAGCAGTCCTACAGGGGGTACGAGTCAGCCCCAGCATTTT	CASSPTGGTSQPQHF
TRBJ2-3	NA	NA	TRBV6-2/TRBV6-3	TGTGCCAGCAGTTACTCGCGCGGGATAGCGGATACGCAGTATTTT	CASSYSRGIADTQYF
TRBJ1-4	NA	NA	TRBV28	TGTGCCAGCAGTACCGGATATGGGCAGGGAAAACTGTTTTTT	CASSTGYGQGKLFF
TRBJ1-3	NA	NA	TRBV19	TGTGCCAGTATCAGGGGAGACGCTGGAAACACCATATATTTT	CASIRGDAGNTIYF
TRBJ1-1	NA	NA	TRBV5-6	TGTGCCAGCAGCTTCCGGGGGGCGGGACGGACTGAAGCTTTCTTT	CASSFRGAGRTEAFF
TRBJ2-5	NA	NA	TRBV7-9	TGTGCCAGCAGCTTAGTCGGGGGGCCGGAAGAGACCCAGTACTTC	CASSLVGGPEETQYF
TRBJ1-5	TRBD1	NA	TRBV28	TGTGCCAGCAGTCCTACCGAGGGACAGGGGTCCAATCAGCCCCAGCATTTT	CASSPTEGQGSNQPQHF
TRBJ1-5	TRBD1	NA	TRBV7-2	TGTGCCAGCAGCTTAAAGACAGGGAATCAGCCCCAGCATTTT	CASSLKTGNQPQHF
TRBJ2-1	NA	NA	TRBV10-2	TGCGCCAGCACCGAAAGCGGGCGCGACTACAATGAGCAGTTCTTC	CASTESGRDYNEQFF
TRBJ1-2	NA	NA	TRBV18	TGTGCCAGCTCACTGACCGAGCGAATAGAGAACACCTTC	CASSLTERIENTF
TRBJ2-5	NA	NA	TRBV6-2/TRBV6-3	TGTGCCAGCAGTCTCGGACAAAAAGAGACCCAGTACTTC	CASSLGQKETQYF
TRBJ1-3	TRBD1	NA	TRBV28	TGTGCCAGCAGTTTATATTTCCCCGGGACAGGGCTCTCTGGAAACACCATATATTTT	CASSLYFPGTGLSGNTIYF
TRBJ1-5	TRBD1	NA	TRBV28	TGTGCCAGCAGTCAAGACAGGGGCGGTCAGCCCCAGCATTTT	CASSQDRGGQPQHF
TRBJ1-2	NA	NA	TRBV19	TGTGCCAGTAGTCCGCCGGCCGGGTCAATTCGAGCTAACTATGGCTACACCTTC	CASSPPAGSIRANYGYTF